The following is a T cell receptor beta chain sequence with its context. The antigen is not known. This specimen comes from a study of blood T cells in healthy people across ages. Study results and limitations: Whereas aged donors had fewer naive CD4+ cells, long-lived donors had more of them and higher diversity. Unsorted PBMCs ruled out conclusive naive versus antigen-experienced comparison.

This CDR3 is 15 amino acids long. Unmatched junction bases numbered 7, after V lost 7 bases and J lost 3 bases. It was with a sample-barcoded 5' primer and a J-beta primer mix that a second PCR of roughly 7 to 12 cycles was run. Each single sample gave us at least 3 million CDR3-containing paired-end reads. TCRdb itself ran the 5' RACE reads through MiXCR, one entry per CDR3 protein. The table has about 1.4 million distinct CDR3 sequences, approximately 59% seen once. The V gene is TRBV12-3 or TRBV12-4, the J gene TRBJ1-5; TRBD1 matches 9 bases. This sequence originates from a man younger than 35 in good health. Sequences were obtained from blood. CDR3 DNA sequence: TGTGCCAGCAACCAACAGGGGGCCTCCAATCAGCCCCAGCATTTT. As protein: CASNQQGASNQPQHF.